This TCR beta chain was identified in a study of graft-versus-host responses after intestinal transplantation. Study-level background: Tacrolimus and steroids were given for 2 to 4 years to all recipients after anti-thymocyte globulin induction. Study findings and constraints: Among circulating GvH clones, peak levels were associated with early post-transplant declines in HvG clones. High graft-versus-host to host-versus-graft clonal ratios were seen in allografts of patients with graft-donor T cell macrochimerism.

As for this clone: The antigen is unknown. Other DNA variants within this sample encode the same CDR3.

Clones were sequenced by immunoSEQ multiplex PCR, and TCRdb holds only the in-frame ones, with some missing. The sample lists 90,000 to 130,000 clones; around 90% were seen once. This CDR3 contains 13 residues. The trim removed 9 bases at V and 2 bases at J, leaving 4 bases unmatched. The germline V gene has CDR1 SNHLY and CDR2 FYNNEI. The V call is TRBV2, the J call TRBJ1-2, with TRBD1 matching 9 bases. The source of this sequence is a human donor who was the organ donor for an intestinal transplant. This specimen was unstimulated CD4+ T cells sorted from spleen or lymph node cells, taken before transplant. CDR3: CASSQGANYGYTF. The CDR3 DNA follows: TGTGCCAGTTCACAGGGGGCGAACTATGGCTACACCTTC. Supplemented by reference TRBV2 and TRBJ1-2, the full variable domain reads EPEVTQTPSHQVTQMGQEVILRCVPISNHLYFYWYRQILGQKVEFLVSFYNNEISEKSEIFDDQFSVERPDGSNFTLKIRSTKLEDSAMYFCASSQGANYGYTFGSGTRLTVV.